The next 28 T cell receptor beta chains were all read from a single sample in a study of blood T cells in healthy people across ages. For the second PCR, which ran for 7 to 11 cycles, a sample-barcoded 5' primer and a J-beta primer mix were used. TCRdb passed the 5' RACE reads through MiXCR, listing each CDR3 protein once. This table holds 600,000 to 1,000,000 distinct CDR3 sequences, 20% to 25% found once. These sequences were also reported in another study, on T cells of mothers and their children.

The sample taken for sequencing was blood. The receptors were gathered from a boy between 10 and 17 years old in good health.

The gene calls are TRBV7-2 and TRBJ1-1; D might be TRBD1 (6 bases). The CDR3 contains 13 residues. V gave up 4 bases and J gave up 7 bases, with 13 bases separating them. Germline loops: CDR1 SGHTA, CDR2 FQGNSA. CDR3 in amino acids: CASSSRQAFEAFF. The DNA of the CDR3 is TGTGCCAGCAGCTCCCGACAGGCTTTTGAAGCTTTCTTT.

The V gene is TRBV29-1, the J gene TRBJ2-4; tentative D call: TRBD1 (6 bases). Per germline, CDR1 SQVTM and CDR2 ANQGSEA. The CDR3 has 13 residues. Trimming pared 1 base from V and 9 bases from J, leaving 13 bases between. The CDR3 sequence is CSVEVGAGTIQYF. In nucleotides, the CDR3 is TGCAGCGTTGAAGTGGGGGCCGGAACCATTCAGTACTTC. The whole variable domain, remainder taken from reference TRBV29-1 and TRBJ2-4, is SAVISQKPSRDICQRGTSLTIQCQVDSQVTMMFWYRQQPGQSLTLIATANQGSEATYESGFVIDKFPISRPNLTFSTLTVSNMSPEDSSIYLCSVEVGAGTIQYFGAGTRLSVL.

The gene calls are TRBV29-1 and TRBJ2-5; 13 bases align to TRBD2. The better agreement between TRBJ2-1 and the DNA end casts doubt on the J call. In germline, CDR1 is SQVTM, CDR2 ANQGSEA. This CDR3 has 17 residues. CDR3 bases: TGCAGCGTTGAGGGCCAACGACTAGCGGGGGGCCGGAATGAGCAGTTCTTC. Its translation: CSVEGQRLAGGRNEQFF.

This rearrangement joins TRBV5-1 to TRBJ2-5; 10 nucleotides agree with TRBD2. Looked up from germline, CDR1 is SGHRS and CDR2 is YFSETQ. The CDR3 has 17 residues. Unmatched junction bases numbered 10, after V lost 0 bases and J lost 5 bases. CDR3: CASSLDPSGSGGETQYF. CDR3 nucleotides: TGCGCCAGCAGCTTGGATCCTAGCGGGAGCGGCGGTGAGACCCAGTACTTC.

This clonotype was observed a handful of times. The CDR3 coding sequence is TGCAGTGCTAGCGTCCAAGCCCTAGCCAAAAACATTCAGTACTTC. Amino acid sequence: CSASVQALAKNIQYF. This chain connects TRBV20-1 to TRBJ2-4; no definite D call. The ends were cut back, 3 bases at V and 0 bases at J, with 12 bases in the middle. The CDR3 spans 15 residues. The germline CDR1 and CDR2 sequences are DFQATT and SNEGSKA (reference sequence).

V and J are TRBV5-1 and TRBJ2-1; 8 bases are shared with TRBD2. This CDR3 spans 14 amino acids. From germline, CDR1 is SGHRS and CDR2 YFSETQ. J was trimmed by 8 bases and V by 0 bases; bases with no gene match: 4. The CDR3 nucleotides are TGCGCCAGCAGCTTGGGGACTAGCCTCCATGAGCAGTTCTTC. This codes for CASSLGTSLHEQFF.

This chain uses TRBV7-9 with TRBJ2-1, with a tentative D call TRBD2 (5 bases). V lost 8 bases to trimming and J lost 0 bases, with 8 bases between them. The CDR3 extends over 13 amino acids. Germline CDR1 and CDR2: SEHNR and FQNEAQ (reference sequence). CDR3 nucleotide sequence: TGTGCCAGCTTTGGGAGCTCCTACAATGAGCAGTTCTTC. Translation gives CASFGSSYNEQFF.

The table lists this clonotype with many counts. CDR3 region: CASSLALLETQYF. The DNA for the CDR3 is TGTGCCAGCAGCTTAGCTTTGCTTGAGACCCAGTACTTC. The chain is built from TRBV7-2 and TRBJ2-5, with D unresolved. Germline CDR1 is SGHTA and CDR2 is FQGNSA. V was clipped by 0 bases and J by 5 bases, with 7 bases between them. The CDR3 totals 13 residues.

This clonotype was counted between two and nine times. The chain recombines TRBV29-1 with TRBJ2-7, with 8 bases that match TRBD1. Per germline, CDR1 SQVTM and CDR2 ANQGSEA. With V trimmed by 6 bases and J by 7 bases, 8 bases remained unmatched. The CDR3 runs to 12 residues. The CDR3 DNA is TGCAGCGTGAAAGGACAGGGTGGGGAGCAGTACTTC. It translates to CSVKGQGGEQYF.

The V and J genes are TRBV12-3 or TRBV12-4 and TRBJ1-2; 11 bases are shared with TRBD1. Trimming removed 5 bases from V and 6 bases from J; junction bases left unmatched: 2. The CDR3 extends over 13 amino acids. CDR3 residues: CASSGTGGDGYTF. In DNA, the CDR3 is TGTGCCAGCAGTGGGACAGGGGGAGATGGCTACACCTTC.

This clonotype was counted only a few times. The CDR3 DNA reads TGCAGCGTCGCGCCCTTGACAGTCCACCCCACTGGCTACACCTTC. Translating gives CSVAPLTVHPTGYTF. V usage is TRBV29-1 and J usage is TRBJ1-2, with D maybe TRBD1 (5 bases). This CDR3 region has 15 residues. Germline V gene sequence: CDR1 SQVTM, CDR2 ANQGSEA. V gave up 6 bases and J gave up 7 bases, with 24 bases separating them.

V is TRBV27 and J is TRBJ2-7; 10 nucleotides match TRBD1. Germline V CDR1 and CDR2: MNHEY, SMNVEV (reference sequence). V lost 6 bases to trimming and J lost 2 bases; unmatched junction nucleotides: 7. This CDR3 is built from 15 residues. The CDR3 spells CASSYDGTGAYEQYF. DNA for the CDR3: TGTGCCAGCAGCTACGATGGGACAGGGGCCTACGAGCAGTACTTC.

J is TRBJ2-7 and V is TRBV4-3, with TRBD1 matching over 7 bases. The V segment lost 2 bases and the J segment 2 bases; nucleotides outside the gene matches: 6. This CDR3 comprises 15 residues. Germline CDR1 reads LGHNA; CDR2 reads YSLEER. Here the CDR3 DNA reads TGCGCCAGCAGCCAATTTTACAGGGGTACCTACGAGCAGTACTTC. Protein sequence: CASSQFYRGTYEQYF.

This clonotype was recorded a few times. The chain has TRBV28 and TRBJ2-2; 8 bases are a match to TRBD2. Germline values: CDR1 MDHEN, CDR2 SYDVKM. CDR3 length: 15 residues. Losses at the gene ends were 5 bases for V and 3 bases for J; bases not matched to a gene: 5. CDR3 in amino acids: CASSRGLGDTGELFF. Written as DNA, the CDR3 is TGTGCCAGCAGTAGGGGACTAGGTGACACCGGGGAGCTGTTTTTT.

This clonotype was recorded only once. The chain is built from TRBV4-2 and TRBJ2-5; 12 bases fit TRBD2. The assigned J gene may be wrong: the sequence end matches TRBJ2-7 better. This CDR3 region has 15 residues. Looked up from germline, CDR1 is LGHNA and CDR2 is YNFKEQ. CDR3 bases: TGTGCCAGCAGCCAACGACTAGCGGGAGTCAACGAGCAGTACTTC. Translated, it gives CASSQRLAGVNEQYF.

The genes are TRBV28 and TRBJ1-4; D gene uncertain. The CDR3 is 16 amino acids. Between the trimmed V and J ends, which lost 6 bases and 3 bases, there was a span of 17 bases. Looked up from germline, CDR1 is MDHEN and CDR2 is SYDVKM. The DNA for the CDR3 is TGTGCCAGCAGGGAATCCCCGGGCTATTCTAATGAAAAACTGTTTTTT. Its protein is CASRESPGYSNEKLFF.

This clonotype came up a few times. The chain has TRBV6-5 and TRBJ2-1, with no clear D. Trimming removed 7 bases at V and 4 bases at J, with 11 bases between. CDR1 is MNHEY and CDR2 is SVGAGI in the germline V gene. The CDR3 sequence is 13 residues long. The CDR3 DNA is TGTGCCAGCACCCGAAGGCCATACAATGAGCAGTTCTTC. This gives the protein CASTRRPYNEQFF.

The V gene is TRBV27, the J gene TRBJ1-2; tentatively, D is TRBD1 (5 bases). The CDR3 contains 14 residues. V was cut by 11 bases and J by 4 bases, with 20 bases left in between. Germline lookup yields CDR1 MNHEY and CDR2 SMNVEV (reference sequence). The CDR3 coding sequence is TGTGCCTGGTACAGGAGATCCCTAATCTATGGCTACACCTTC. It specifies CAWYRRSLIYGYTF.

The CDR3 reads CASSGYRGTEAFF. Written as DNA, the CDR3 is TGTGCCAGCAGCGGATACAGGGGAACTGAAGCTTTCTTT. The chain links TRBV7-9 to TRBJ1-1; 7 bases map to TRBD1. Germline CDR1 reads SEHNR; CDR2 reads FQNEAQ (reference sequence). V shed 5 bases, J shed 5 bases, and the junction held 5 bases outside the gene matches. The CDR3 has 13 amino acids.

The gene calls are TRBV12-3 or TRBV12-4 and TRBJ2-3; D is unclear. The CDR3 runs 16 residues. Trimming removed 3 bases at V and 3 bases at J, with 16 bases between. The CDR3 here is CASSFAQSSLTDTQYF. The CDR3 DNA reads TGTGCCAGCAGTTTCGCCCAGAGCTCTCTGACAGATACGCAGTATTTT.

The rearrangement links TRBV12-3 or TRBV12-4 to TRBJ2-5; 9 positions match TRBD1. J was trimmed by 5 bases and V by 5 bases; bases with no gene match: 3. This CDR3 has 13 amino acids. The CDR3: CASSIDRGETQYF. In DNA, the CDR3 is TGTGCCAGCAGTATCGACAGGGGGGAGACCCAGTACTTC.

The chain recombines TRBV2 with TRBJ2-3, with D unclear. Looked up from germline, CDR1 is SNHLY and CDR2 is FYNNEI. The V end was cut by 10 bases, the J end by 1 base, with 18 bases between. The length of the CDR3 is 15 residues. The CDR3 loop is CATKIQAAGTDTQYF. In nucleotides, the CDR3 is TGTGCCACCAAAATCCAGGCAGCAGGCACAGATACGCAGTATTTT. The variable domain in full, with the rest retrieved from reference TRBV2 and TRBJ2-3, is EPEVTQTPSHQVTQMGQEVILRCVPISNHLYFYWYRQILGQKVEFLVSFYNNEISEKSEIFDDQFSVERPDGSNFTLKIRSTKLEDSAMYFCATKIQAAGTDTQYFGPGTRLTVL.

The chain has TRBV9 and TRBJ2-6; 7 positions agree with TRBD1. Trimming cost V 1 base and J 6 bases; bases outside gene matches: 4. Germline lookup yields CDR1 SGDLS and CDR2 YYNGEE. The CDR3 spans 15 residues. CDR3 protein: CASSVRQGLANVLTF. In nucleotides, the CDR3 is TGTGCCAGCAGCGTAAGACAGGGATTGGCCAACGTCCTGACTTTC.

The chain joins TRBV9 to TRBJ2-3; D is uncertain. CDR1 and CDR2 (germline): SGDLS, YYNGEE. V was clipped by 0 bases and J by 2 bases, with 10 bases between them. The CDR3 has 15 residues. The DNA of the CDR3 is TGTGCCAGCAGCGTAGGGCAGAGGACCACAGATACGCAGTATTTT. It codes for CASSVGQRTTDTQYF.

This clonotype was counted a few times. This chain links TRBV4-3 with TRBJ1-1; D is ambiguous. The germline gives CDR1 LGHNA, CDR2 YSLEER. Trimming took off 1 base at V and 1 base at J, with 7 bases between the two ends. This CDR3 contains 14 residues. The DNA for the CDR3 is TGCGCCAGCAGCCAAGGATGGGGGAACACTGAAGCTTTCTTT. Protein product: CASSQGWGNTEAFF.

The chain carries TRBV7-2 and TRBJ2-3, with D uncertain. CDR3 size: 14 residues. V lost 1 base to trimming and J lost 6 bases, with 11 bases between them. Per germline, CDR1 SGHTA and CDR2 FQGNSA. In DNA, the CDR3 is TGTGCCAGCAGCTTAGGAAGACCCCACGATACGCAGTATTTT. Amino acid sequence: CASSLGRPHDTQYF.

The CDR3 is CASSPGQKNIQYF. CDR3 nucleotides: TGTGCCAGCAGCCCGGGACAGAAAAACATTCAGTACTTC. The chain joins TRBV7-9 to TRBJ2-4, with 7 bases fitting TRBD1. Trimming took 5 bases from V and 4 from J; bases not matched to a gene: 2. The CDR3 loop spans 13 amino acids. Germline loops: CDR1 SEHNR, CDR2 FQNEAQ (reference sequence).

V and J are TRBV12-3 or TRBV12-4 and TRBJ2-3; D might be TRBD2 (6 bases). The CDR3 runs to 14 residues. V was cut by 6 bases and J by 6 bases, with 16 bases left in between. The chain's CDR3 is CASRPKTSADTQYF. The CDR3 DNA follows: TGTGCCAGCAGGCCTAAGACTAGTGCGGATACGCAGTATTTT.